Listed here is a single T cell receptor beta chain. Participants were aged 18 to 89 years from approximately 23 US areas. Donors of Cohort 3 who recovered were those that had two negative PCRs, clearance, or symptom resolution. These data come from a study of blood T cell repertoires in COVID-19. Study background: T cells, B-cell-depleted T cells, or PBMCs supplied cDNA or gDNA.

In the original analysis: Using reference gene primer amplification, nucleated cell counts were estimated. The protocol was immunoSEQ multiplex PCR, while the TCRdb copy is restricted to in-frame clones and leaves out a portion. The V and J calls and clone size come from that table; D and trimming were worked out from the DNA. The sample records about 300,000 clones, about 85% being singletons. This TCR was recovered from a woman aged 25 to 39 who had recovered from COVID-19. Sequencing used PBMCs or T cells enriched from blood (not recorded which).

The CDR3 protein is CASSATTGSSYNEQFF. CDR3 bases: TGTGCCAGCAGTGCGACGACAGGGAGCTCCTACAATGAGCAGTTCTTC. The chain joins TRBV6-1 to TRBJ2-1; 7 nucleotides match TRBD1. The V and J ends lost 4 bases and 0 bases, in that order; junction bases with no gene match: 6. Looked up from germline, CDR1 is MNHNS and CDR2 is SASEGT. This CDR3 region has 16 residues.